The 6 T cell receptor beta chains listed next were all sequenced from one sample in a study of blood T cells in healthy people across ages. A sample-barcoded 5' primer and a J-beta primer mix were used in a second PCR of about 6 to 12 cycles. TCRdb fed the 5' RACE reads into MiXCR, producing one record per CDR3 protein. The data contain hundreds of thousands of distinct CDR3 sequences, less than 45% of them singletons. Sequenced: blood. The receptors stem from a man aged 80 or over in good health.

This clonotype was seen only a few times. The rearrangement joins TRBV10-1 to TRBJ1-5; D is possibly TRBD1 (5 bases). CDR1 WNHNN and CDR2 SYGVQD come from the germline V gene (reference sequence). The CDR3 spans 14 residues. Trimming stripped 5 bases from V and 4 bases from J, with 12 bases between. The CDR3 reads CASSNGASNQPQHF. In nucleotides, the CDR3 is TGCGCCAGCAGTAATGGGGCCTCGAATCAGCCCCAGCATTTT.

V usage is TRBV20-1 and J usage is TRBJ2-3; D may be TRBD1 or TRBD2 (5 bases each). The V gene lost 6 bases and the J gene lost 7 bases, with 20 bases spanning the gap. The germline gives CDR1 DFQATT, CDR2 SNEGSKA (reference sequence). The CDR3 is made up of 14 amino acids. The CDR3 is CSARDVVTSYTQYF. CDR3 DNA sequence: TGCAGTGCCCGGGACGTCGTCACCTCCTATACGCAGTATTTT.

This clonotype was observed a handful of times. V and J are TRBV28 and TRBJ1-5; 8 positions match TRBD1. CDR3 size: 15 residues. Looked up from germline, CDR1 is MDHEN and CDR2 is SYDVKM. Losses at the gene ends were 2 bases for V and 6 bases for J; bases not matched to a gene: 6. CDR3: CASSLGGQASQPQHF. CDR3 nucleotide sequence: TGTGCCAGCAGTTTAGGGGGACAGGCGAGTCAGCCCCAGCATTTT.

This chain uses TRBV6-5 with TRBJ2-2; D gene uncertain. Germline-derived CDR1 and CDR2 are MNHEY and SVGAGI. Trimming left V 2 bases short and J 0 bases short, with 16 bases between. The CDR3 spans 18 residues. The CDR3 DNA follows: TGTGCCAGCAGTTACCCCCCCATGGTGGCGGCGAACACCGGGGAGCTGTTTTTT. This encodes CASSYPPMVAANTGELFF.

This clonotype was picked up many times. The rearrangement joins TRBV29-1 to TRBJ2-7; 7 nucleotides match TRBD2. This CDR3 is built from 12 residues. V lost 7 bases and J lost 0; bases outside the gene matches: 3. Germline loops: CDR1 SQVTM, CDR2 ANQGSEA. This chain's CDR3 is CSASGASYEQYF. DNA of the CDR3: TGCAGCGCAAGCGGGGCCTCCTACGAGCAGTACTTC.

About this clonotype: A read error may account for a junction end that differs from germline. The rearrangement joins TRBV20-1 to TRBJ2-4, with 7 bases lining up with TRBD1. Germline CDR1 is DFQATT and CDR2 is SNEGSKA (reference sequence). This CDR3 is built from 18 residues. The CDR3 reads CGAPPASGQILAKNIQYF. CDR3 DNA: TGCGGTGCTCCCCCGGCCTCGGGACAGATCTTAGCCAAAAACATTCAGTACTTC.